These 14 T cell receptor beta chains originate from one sample sequenced in a study of cytomegalovirus exposure and HLA in healthy donors. Here immunoSEQ multiplex PCR was the method, and the copy in TCRdb shows in-frame clones only, minus some. The repertoire holds approximately 160,000 clones, with about 90% as singletons. The sample taken for sequencing was PBMCs. The source is a man aged 18 to 30 in good health and CMV-seropositive.

A single count supports this clone. The chain recombines TRBV21-1 with TRBJ2-7; the D call in the table, TRBD1, was not verified against the DNA. TRBV21-1 is annotated as a pseudogene. The CDR3 loop spans 14 amino acids. CDR3: CASSNYRGLYEQYF. CDR3 in DNA: TGTGCCAGCAGCAATTACAGGGGACTCTACGAGCAGTACTTC.

The J gene is TRBJ1-5, the V gene TRBV29-1, with D unresolved. CDR1 is SQVTM and CDR2 is ANQGSEA in the germline V gene. V shed 4 bases and J shed 4 bases, with 11 bases lying between them. The CDR3 loop spans 13 amino acids. The CDR3 is CSVGLELNQPQHF. The CDR3 coding sequence is TGCAGCGTTGGGCTGGAGCTAAATCAGCCCCAGCATTTT.

This chain uses TRBV30 with TRBJ2-3; 8 bases match TRBD2. V was pared by 1 base and J by 5 bases, with 8 bases of the junction left unmatched. CDR3 length: 15 amino acids. CDR1 is GTSNPN, CDR2 SVGIG, per germline (reference sequence). CDR3 coding DNA: TGTGCCTGGAGTGACGGGGGTAGCGGGGTAGATACGCAGTATTTT. Translating it yields CAWSDGGSGVDTQYF.

The chain employs TRBV11-2 and TRBJ1-2, with 7 bases fitting TRBD1. The J segment lost 4 bases and the V segment lost 6 bases, leaving 8 bases of the junction unmatched. This CDR3 is 14 amino acids long. Germline values: CDR1 SGHAT, CDR2 FQNNGV. This CDR3 is CASRETGKSYGYTF. The DNA of the CDR3 is TGTGCCAGCAGAGAGACAGGGAAGAGCTATGGCTACACCTTC.

The V gene is TRBV5-1, the J gene TRBJ2-4; 7 bases are shared with TRBD1. V was pared by 0 bases and J by 5 bases, with 5 bases of the junction left unmatched. CDR1 SGHRS and CDR2 YFSETQ come from the germline V gene. The CDR3 runs to 15 residues. The CDR3 DNA reads as TGCGCCAGCAGCTTGGCCAAGACAGGGCAAAACATTCAGTACTTC. It yields the protein CASSLAKTGQNIQYF.

The V gene is TRBV2, the J gene TRBJ2-7; 10 nucleotides align to TRBD2. This CDR3 comprises 15 residues. J gave up 1 base and V 10 bases, and 10 bases lay outside the gene matches. Germline CDR1 is SNHLY and CDR2 is FYNNEI. The CDR3 protein is CAITTGTSVSYEQYF. The DNA of the CDR3 is TGTGCCATCACGACCGGGACTAGCGTATCCTACGAGCAGTACTTC.

This clone was counted a single time. The chain carries TRBV10-3 and TRBJ2-7; TRBD1 might be the D (6 bases). Per the germline V gene, CDR1 is ENHRY and CDR2 is SYGVKD. The CDR3 sequence is 12 residues long. V dropped 10 bases and J dropped 5 bases, with 15 bases sitting between them. CDR3 in DNA: TGTGCCACCCGGACAGAATACAACGAGCAGTACTTC. This translates into CATRTEYNEQYF.

The gene calls are TRBV6-5 and TRBJ2-7; 9 positions match TRBD2. The CDR3 runs 13 residues. Trimming removed 8 bases from V and 7 bases from J; junction bases left unmatched: 9. CDR1 is MNHEY, CDR2 SVGAGI, per germline. In DNA form, the CDR3 reads TGTGCCAGCCGGACTAGCGTGGGGGGAGAGCAGTACTTC. The encoded protein is CASRTSVGGEQYF.

The DNA of the CDR3 is TGTGCCAGCTCCCAACGTAATGTCAGGGGCCTTCAAGAGACCCAGTACTTC. This translates into CASSQRNVRGLQETQYF. The V and J genes are TRBV18 and TRBJ2-5; the D gene is possibly TRBD1 (6 bases). The V end lost 6 bases, the J end lost 2 bases, and 22 bases lay between the germline ends. The CDR3 consists of 17 residues. CDR1 is KGHSH and CDR2 is LQKENI in the germline V gene.

About this clone: The same CDR3 also results from other DNA sequences found in this sample. V usage is TRBV30 and J usage is TRBJ2-1, with 11 positions matching TRBD2. Germline loops: CDR1 GTSNPN, CDR2 SVGIG (reference sequence). The CDR3 consists of 15 residues. V lost 3 bases to trimming and J lost 4 bases; unmatched junction nucleotides: 5. In DNA form, the CDR3 reads TGTGCCTGGAGCCCTGGGACTAGCGGATACAATGAGCAGTTCTTC. Protein product: CAWSPGTSGYNEQFF. Combining the CDR3 with reference TRBV30 and TRBJ2-1 gives the whole variable domain SQTIHQWPATLVQPVGSPLSLECTVEGTSNPNLYWYRQAAGRGLQLLFYSVGIGQISSEVPQNLSASRPQDRQFILSSKKLLLSDSGFYLCAWSPGTSGYNEQFFGPGTRLTVL.

The DNA of the CDR3 is TGTGCCAGCAGCGTACAAGCGGAAGCAGGCTACGAGCAGTACTTC. Encoded protein: CASSVQAEAGYEQYF. The chain joins TRBV9 to TRBJ2-7; perhaps TRBD2 as D (5 bases). Germline V gene data show CDR1 as SGDLS and CDR2 as YYNGEE. Trimming took off 1 base at V and 3 bases at J, with 14 bases between the two ends. CDR3 size: 15 residues.

The V gene is TRBV7-8, the J gene TRBJ1-4; D perhaps matches TRBD1 (5 bases). CDR1 and CDR2 from the germline V gene are SGHVS and FQNEAQ. CDR3 length: 12 residues. V was pared by 2 bases and J by 13 bases, with 11 bases between. CDR3 coding DNA: TGTGCCAGCAGCTTAACGCGGACAACACTGTTTTTT. It is translated as CASSLTRTTLFF.

The chain is built from TRBV10-3 and TRBJ1-5; perhaps TRBD1 as D (6 bases). Trimming cost V 3 bases and J 0 bases, with 12 bases left between them. The germline V gene has CDR1 ENHRY and CDR2 SYGVKD. CDR3 length: 16 amino acids. The CDR3 coding sequence is TGTGCCATCAGTGAAGGTGGACAGTATAGCAATCAGCCCCAGCATTTT. Protein product: CAISEGGQYSNQPQHF.

The CDR3 loop is CASSSGTGARNEQYF. CDR3 in DNA: TGTGCCAGCAGCTCCGGGACAGGGGCCAGAAACGAGCAGTACTTC. This chain connects TRBV2 to TRBJ2-7; 10 bases align to TRBD1. CDR3 length: 15 amino acids. Germline CDR1 reads SNHLY; CDR2 reads FYNNEI. V trimming: 6 bases; J trimming: 5 bases; junction bases outside the gene matches: 10.